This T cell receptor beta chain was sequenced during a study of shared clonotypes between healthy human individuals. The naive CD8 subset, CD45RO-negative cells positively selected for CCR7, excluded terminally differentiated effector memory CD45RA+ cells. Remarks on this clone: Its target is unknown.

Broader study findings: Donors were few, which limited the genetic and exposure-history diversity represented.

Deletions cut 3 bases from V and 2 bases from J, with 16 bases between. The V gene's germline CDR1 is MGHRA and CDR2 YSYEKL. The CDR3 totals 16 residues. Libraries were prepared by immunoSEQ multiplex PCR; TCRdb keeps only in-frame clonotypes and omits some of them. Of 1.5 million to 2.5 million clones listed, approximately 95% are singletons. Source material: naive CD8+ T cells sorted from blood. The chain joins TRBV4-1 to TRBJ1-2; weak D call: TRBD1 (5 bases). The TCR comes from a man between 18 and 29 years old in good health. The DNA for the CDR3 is TGCGCCAGCAGCCAGATCCGGGGACCGGGGAACTATGGCTACACCTTC. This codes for CASSQIRGPGNYGYTF.